This passage covers 13 T cell receptor beta chains from one sample sequenced in a study of OX40 agonist ivuxolimab in advanced cancers. Sequencing was performed with immunoSEQ multiplex PCR; in TCRdb, only in-frame clones are kept and a portion is missing. The top ten clones hold under 0.75% of a sample with fewer than 20,000 clones, about 82% of them seen once. Sample: CD4+ or CD8+ T cells sorted from blood, taken in a trial of the OX40 agonist ivuxolimab. These receptors came from an adult with an advanced solid tumor such as melanoma, head and neck, liver or kidney cancer.

This chain connects TRBV6-5 to TRBJ1-6, with unresolved D. The germline V gene has CDR1 MNHEY and CDR2 SVGAGI. V was cut by 10 bases and J by 7 bases, with 17 bases left in between. The CDR3 spans 14 residues. CDR3 region: CATCREAKNSPLHF. The CDR3 DNA reads TGTGCCACTTGCCGGGAGGCCAAGAATTCACCCCTCCACTTT.

The rearrangement uses TRBV9 and TRBJ1-2, with a possible D match to TRBD1 (5 bases). Germline assignment: CDR1 SGDLS and CDR2 YYNGEE. Trimming left V 0 bases short and J 2 bases short, with 8 bases between. CDR3 length: 14 amino acids. The CDR3 loop is CASSVDGGNYGYTF. CDR3 in DNA: TGTGCCAGCAGCGTAGATGGGGGGAACTATGGCTACACCTTC.

The V call is TRBV6-6, the J call TRBJ2-1; D is tentatively TRBD1 or TRBD2 (7 bases each). The length of the CDR3 is 15 residues. The V end lost 8 bases, the J end lost 9 bases, and 23 bases lay between the germline ends. Germline CDR1 MNHNY, CDR2 SVGAGI (reference sequence). For the CDR3, the DNA is TGTGCCAGCTTCCCGAGCGGGATAGGGGGCGGTGAGCAGTTCTTC. Amino acids: CASFPSGIGGGEQFF.

CDR3 bases: TGTGCCAGCAGGGACAGGGAGAACTATGGCTACACCTTC. This sequence encodes CASRDRENYGYTF. The rearrangement joins TRBV2 to TRBJ1-2; 8 positions agree with TRBD1. V lost 6 bases and J lost 2; bases outside the gene matches: 2. Germline V gene lookup returns CDR1 SNHLY and CDR2 FYNNEI. The CDR3 runs to 13 residues.

The J gene is TRBJ1-2, the V gene TRBV2; D is uncertain. Trimming removed 4 bases at V and 6 bases at J, with 15 bases between. Germline V lookup: CDR1 SNHLY, CDR2 FYNNEI. CDR3 size: 14 residues. DNA of the CDR3: TGTGCCAGCAGTGTAGGAGGGAATGACAATGGCTACACCTTC. Amino acids: CASSVGGNDNGYTF.

The chain is built from TRBV5-1 and TRBJ2-5; D might be TRBD2 (5 bases). The CDR3 totals 13 residues. The germline V and J ends were trimmed by 0 bases and 5 bases, with 8 bases remaining between them. The germline V gene has CDR1 SGHRS and CDR2 YFSETQ. The CDR3: CASSLASWETQYF. The CDR3 DNA sequence: TGCGCCAGCAGCTTGGCTAGCTGGGAGACCCAGTACTTC.

This chain links TRBV6-6 with TRBJ1-2; 8 positions match TRBD1. The CDR3 is 14 residues long. Trimming at V came to 6 bases and at J to 4 bases, leaving 7 bases not matched to a gene. The germline gives CDR1 MNHNY, CDR2 SVGAGI (reference sequence). DNA of the CDR3: TGTGCCAGCAGCCGCGACAGGGGCGGCTATGGCTACACCTTC. Translating it yields CASSRDRGGYGYTF.

In DNA form, the CDR3 reads TGTGCCAGCAGTCCCCCGGGCACCTCTGGGGCCAACGTCCTGACTTTC. Translating gives CASSPPGTSGANVLTF. J is TRBJ2-6 and V is TRBV25-1; no definite D call. Germline V gene sequence: CDR1 MGHDK, CDR2 SYGVNS. The CDR3 sequence is 16 residues long. V lost 5 bases and J lost 0, with 11 bases in between.

This chain joins TRBV18 and TRBJ2-1; possibly TRBD1 for D (6 bases). Germline CDR1 KGHSH, CDR2 LQKENI. The CDR3 is 15 amino acids. V lost 3 bases to trimming and J lost 8 bases, with 17 bases between them. CDR3 amino acids: CASSPWTRGGYEQFF. In nucleotides, the CDR3 is TGTGCCAGCTCACCGTGGACGCGAGGGGGATATGAGCAGTTCTTC.

The chain is built from TRBV29-1 and TRBJ2-3, with a weak D call TRBD1 (5 bases). The CDR3 is made up of 14 amino acids. Trimming shortened V by 8 bases and J by 8 bases, and 23 bases separated the two germline ends. CDR1 and CDR2 from the germline V gene are SQVTM and ANQGSEA. The CDR3 protein is CSPGADLLTGTQYF. The DNA for the CDR3 is TGCAGCCCTGGGGCGGATCTTCTAACCGGTACGCAGTATTTT.

V is TRBV10-3 and J is TRBJ2-7; TRBD1 or TRBD2 may be the D gene (6 bases each). V lost 9 bases and J lost 0, with 15 bases in between. CDR1 and CDR2 (germline): ENHRY, SYGVKD. This CDR3 comprises 14 residues. In DNA, the CDR3 is TGTGCCATAATGGGGGCGGGGAACTCCTACGAGCAGTACTTC. It specifies CAIMGAGNSYEQYF.

The V and J genes are TRBV6-5 and TRBJ1-4, with D tentatively TRBD1 (5 bases). Germline V gene lookup returns CDR1 MNHEY and CDR2 SVGAGI. CDR3 size: 16 residues. V was cut by 2 bases and J by 5 bases, with 15 bases left in between. The CDR3 DNA is TGTGCCAGCAGTTACCCCCGGGACCCTTTCAATGAAAAACTGTTTTTT. Translated, it gives CASSYPRDPFNEKLFF.

V gene TRBV5-1 combines with J gene TRBJ2-5, with D possibly matching TRBD1 (6 bases). There are 14 residues in the CDR3. V lost 6 bases and J lost 1, with 13 bases in between. The germline V gene has CDR1 SGHRS and CDR2 YFSETQ. CDR3 bases: TGCGCCAGCAACGCGGACAGAGGCCAAGAGACCCAGTACTTC. Amino acids: CASNADRGQETQYF. The full variable domain, its missing parts supplied by reference TRBV5-1 and TRBJ2-5, is KAGVTQTPRYLIKTRGQQVTLSCSPISGHRSVSWYQQTPGQGLQFLFEYFSETQRNKGNFPGRFSGRQFSNSRSEMNVSTLELGDSALYLCASNADRGQETQYFGPGTRLLVL.